The 22 T cell receptor beta chains listed next were all sequenced from one sample in a study of blood T cell repertoires in COVID-19. Some clones are missing from TCRdb's copy, which holds only in-frame ones; the method was immunoSEQ multiplex PCR. In the table there are about 65,000 clones, approximately 94% of which are singletons. Sequencing input: peripheral blood. These receptors were collected from a man between 65 and 85 years old with active COVID-19.

The gene calls are TRBV3-1 (or the pseudogene TRBV3-2) and TRBJ2-7; D is unresolved. V was pared by 1 base and J by 0 bases, with 4 bases between. The CDR3 is 13 residues long. Germline V gives CDR1 LGHDT, CDR2 YNNKEL (reference sequence). CDR3 loop: CASSQGHSYEQYF. DNA for the CDR3: TGTGCCAGCAGCCAAGGACACTCCTACGAGCAGTACTTC.

This chain links TRBV6-5 with TRBJ2-2, with a tentative D call TRBD2 (7 bases). V lost 8 bases, J lost 2 bases, and 12 bases lay in between. This CDR3 is built from 14 residues. Per the germline V gene, CDR1 is MNHEY and CDR2 is SVGAGI. CDR3 nucleotides: TGTGCCAGCTGGCGGGGGCAAAACACCGGGGAGCTGTTTTTT. Encoded protein: CASWRGQNTGELFF.

This chain connects TRBV2 to TRBJ1-2; a possible D gene is TRBD1 (5 bases). Germline CDR1 is SNHLY and CDR2 is FYNNEI. V was pared by 3 bases and J by 4 bases, with 9 bases between. The CDR3 has 13 amino acids. The CDR3 sequence is CASSEGRSYGYTF. As DNA, the CDR3 is TGTGCCAGCAGTGAGGGGCGATCCTATGGCTACACCTTC. Using reference TRBV2 and TRBJ1-2 for the parts outside the CDR3, the full variable domain is EPEVTQTPSHQVTQMGQEVILRCVPISNHLYFYWYRQILGQKVEFLVSFYNNEISEKSEIFDDQFSVERPDGSNFTLKIRSTKLEDSAMYFCASSEGRSYGYTFGSGTRLTVV.

The chain joins TRBV5-5 to TRBJ2-7; perhaps TRBD2 as D (5 bases). The CDR3 length is 15 residues. Germline V gene lookup returns CDR1 SGHKS and CDR2 YYEKEE (reference sequence). Trimming cost V 6 bases and J 0 bases, with 16 bases left between them. The chain's CDR3 is CASKFGVLSSYEQYF. CDR3 nucleotides: TGTGCCAGCAAATTCGGGGTTCTGAGCTCCTACGAGCAGTACTTC.

J is TRBJ1-3 and V is TRBV19; D remains ambiguous. Germline values: CDR1 LNHDA, CDR2 SQIVND (reference sequence). V was clipped by 5 bases and J by 0 bases, with 14 bases between them. This CDR3 is built from 16 residues. The CDR3 loop is CASSATLGSSGNTIYF. CDR3 in DNA: TGTGCCAGTAGTGCGACACTAGGATCCTCTGGAAACACCATATATTTT.

The rearrangement joins TRBV6-6 to TRBJ2-7; the D gene is possibly TRBD1 (6 bases). Germline V gene sequence: CDR1 MNHNY, CDR2 SVGAGI (reference sequence). The ends were cut back, 4 bases at V and 3 bases at J, with 10 bases in the middle. The CDR3 totals 13 residues. DNA for the CDR3: TGTGCCAGCAGTTTTCGGACAGACTACGAGCAGTACGTC. Its protein product is CASSFRTDYEQYV.

The J gene is TRBJ2-1, the V gene TRBV25-1, with a tentative D call TRBD2 (5 bases). The CDR3 has 16 residues. Between the trimmed V and J ends, which lost 3 bases and 3 bases, there was a span of 15 bases. Per germline, CDR1 MGHDK and CDR2 SYGVNS. The CDR3 sequence: CASSDSWTGVYNEQFF. CDR3 bases: TGTGCCAGCAGTGATTCTTGGACTGGAGTCTACAATGAGCAGTTCTTC.

The chain employs TRBV5-1 and TRBJ2-5; D uncertain. This CDR3 contains 14 residues. Germline loops: CDR1 SGHRS, CDR2 YFSETQ. The V end was cut by 1 base, the J end by 2 bases, with 9 bases between. The CDR3 protein is CASSLNDWQETQYF. CDR3 coding DNA: TGCGCCAGCAGCTTGAACGACTGGCAAGAGACCCAGTACTTC.

The chain couples TRBV28 to TRBJ2-3; D perhaps matches TRBD1 (5 bases). V was trimmed by 8 bases and J by 2 bases, leaving 14 bases between them. Germline CDR1 reads MDHEN; CDR2 reads SYDVKM. The CDR3 runs to 14 residues. The CDR3 loop reads CASQGDPFTDTQYF. CDR3 nucleotides: TGTGCCAGCCAGGGCGACCCCTTCACAGATACGCAGTATTTT. Full variable domain (rest looked up from reference TRBV28 and TRBJ2-3): DVKVTQSSRYLVKRTGEKVFLECVQDMDHENMFWYRQDPGLGLRLIYFSYDVKMKEKGDIPEGYSVSREKKERFSLILESASTNQTSMYLCASQGDPFTDTQYFGPGTRLTVL.

The chain is built from TRBV7-3 and TRBJ2-3, with 9 bases identical to TRBD2. Germline V CDR1 and CDR2: SGHTA, FQGTGA. Trimming cost V 5 bases and J 2 bases; bases outside gene matches: 14. CDR3 size: 18 residues. CDR3 in DNA: TGTGCCAGCAGCCCCCACGCGGCGGGGGGGGCCGACACAGATACGCAGTATTTT. Translating gives CASSPHAAGGADTDTQYF.

This sequence joins TRBV6-5 and TRBJ1-4; D remains unclear. This CDR3 is built from 15 residues. Between the trimmed V and J ends, which lost 0 bases and 5 bases, there was a span of 10 bases. CDR1 is MNHEY, CDR2 SVGAGI, per germline. CDR3 amino acids: CASSYSLQFNEKLFF. In nucleotides, the CDR3 is TGTGCCAGCAGTTACTCGTTACAGTTCAATGAAAAACTGTTTTTT.

The V gene is TRBV27, the J gene TRBJ2-7; D gene unclear. V was shortened by 3 bases and J by 3 bases, with 15 bases between the two germline ends. The CDR3 runs 15 residues. Germline assignment: CDR1 MNHEY and CDR2 SMNVEV (reference sequence). CDR3 nucleotides: TGTGCCAGCAGTTTTACTACTCAGAAAGGCTACGAGCAGTACGTC. This sequence encodes CASSFTTQKGYEQYV.

The chain employs TRBV11-2 and TRBJ1-2, with 7 bases that match TRBD1. Germline V gene sequence: CDR1 SGHAT, CDR2 FQNNGV. V shed 3 bases, J shed 4 bases, and the junction held 11 bases outside the gene matches. CDR3 length: 16 amino acids. The CDR3 is CASSFMARQGFYGYTF. The CDR3 DNA follows: TGTGCCAGCAGCTTCATGGCCAGACAGGGCTTCTATGGCTACACCTTC.

This chain joins TRBV5-8 and TRBJ2-3; TRBD1 is a possible D gene (5 bases). V lost 3 bases and J lost 4, with 12 bases in between. The CDR3 contains 14 residues. Germline CDR1 SGHTS, CDR2 YDEGEE. The CDR3: CASSSPGSPDTQYF. In DNA form, the CDR3 reads TGTGCCAGCAGCTCCCCAGGGTCCCCAGATACGCAGTATTTT.

This chain connects TRBV11-3 to TRBJ1-1; a possible D gene is TRBD1 (5 bases). Trimming took 3 bases from V and 1 from J, leaving 9 bases between them. CDR1 and CDR2 from the germline V gene are SGHNT and YENEEA. This CDR3 comprises 14 residues. CDR3 sequence: CASSLRTQNTEAFF. CDR3 in DNA: TGTGCCAGCAGCTTGCGGACACAGAACACTGAAGCTTTCTTT.

Only one count was recorded for this clone. J is TRBJ1-1 and V is TRBV7-3, with a weak D call TRBD1 (5 bases). V lost 4 bases to trimming and J lost 4 bases, with 13 bases between them. Looked up from germline, CDR1 is SGHTA and CDR2 is FQGTGA. The CDR3 totals 14 residues. The CDR3 loop reads CASSYQGMGTEAFF. As DNA, the CDR3 is TGTGCCAGCAGCTATCAGGGCATGGGCACTGAAGCTTTCTTT.

The chain is built from TRBV19 and TRBJ1-5, with D possibly matching TRBD1 (5 bases). The ends were cut back, 8 bases at V and 1 base at J, with 12 bases in the middle. The CDR3 has 14 amino acids. CDR1 and CDR2 (germline): LNHDA, SQIVND (reference sequence). CDR3 in DNA: TGTGCCAGTCAGGACACTAACAGCAATCAGCCCCAGCATTTT. Amino acid sequence: CASQDTNSNQPQHF.

V is TRBV12-3 or TRBV12-4 and J is TRBJ2-2; D is ambiguous. With 6 bases removed from V and 0 bases from J, the gap between germline ends came to 5 bases. This CDR3 contains 13 residues. The CDR3 coding sequence is TGTGCCAGCAGCCACACGAACACCGGGGAGCTGTTTTTT. Protein product: CASSHTNTGELFF.

The J gene is TRBJ2-7, the V gene TRBV18; D gene uncertain. Per the germline V gene, CDR1 is KGHSH and CDR2 is LQKENI. This CDR3 has 13 residues. The ends were cut back, 0 bases at V and 4 bases at J, with 7 bases in the middle. The CDR3 reads CASSPPAVYEQYF. CDR3 DNA sequence: TGTGCCAGCTCACCACCTGCGGTTTACGAGCAGTACTTC.

The chain couples TRBV24-1 to TRBJ1-1; 8 nucleotides agree with TRBD1. The V gene's germline CDR1 is KGHDR and CDR2 SFDVKD. After removal of 3 bases from V and 3 bases from J, the junction contained 2 bases not matched to a gene. The CDR3 runs 14 residues. CDR3 sequence reads: CATSDGQGYTEAFF. As DNA, the CDR3 is TGTGCCACCAGTGATGGACAGGGATACACTGAAGCTTTCTTT.

The chain links TRBV18 to TRBJ2-7; weak D call: TRBD2 (5 bases). V was trimmed by 2 bases and J by 6 bases, leaving 14 bases between them. The V gene's germline CDR1 is KGHSH and CDR2 LQKENI. This CDR3 spans 14 amino acids. In nucleotides, the CDR3 is TGTGCCAGCTCACCATCCGGGGTCGGTGGCGAGCAGTACGTC. It translates to CASSPSGVGGEQYV.

This rearrangement joins TRBV15 to TRBJ1-4; D is perhaps TRBD1 (6 bases). The CDR3 is 15 residues long. From germline, CDR1 is LNHNV and CDR2 YYDKDF (reference sequence). V lost 1 base, J lost 5 bases, and 11 bases lay in between. DNA of the CDR3: TGTGCCACCAGCAGAGTGCAGGGGCCAAATGAAAAACTGTTTTTT. This sequence encodes CATSRVQGPNEKLFF.